This T cell receptor (beta chain) was recovered during a study of vaccination and CD4 T cells after COVID-19. At the level of the study: Convalescent cases consisted of six males and four females, of whom two were Hispanic. Stimulation of cells relied on overlapping spike peptides derived from SARS-CoV-2, HCoV-NL63, HCoV-OC43 and HCoV-229E.

This CDR3 comprises 18 residues. Trimming removed 4 bases from V and 0 bases from J; junction bases left unmatched: 12. Germline lookup yields CDR1 SGHRS and CDR2 YFSETQ. Findings of the study overall: In convalescent patients, 304 of 307 vaccine-specific clones were spike mono-reactive.

The Oncomine TCR Beta short-read assay was applied to DNA of cultured CD4+ T cells. Using the QIAamp micro DNA kit, genomic DNA was extracted from the CD4+ T cells that had been cultured. Via MiXCR, TCRdb re-called the PCR reads, giving one row per CDR3 protein. The sample consists of about 15,000 distinct CDR3 sequences, about a fifth of them appearing once. Treatment: roughly nine-day PBMC culture with coronavirus spike peptide pools or control peptides (ViraFEST assay). Worth noting for this clonotype: No antigen is known for it.

The specimen was CD4+ T cells from blood, cultured in vitro, collected before SARS-CoV-2 vaccination. The origin of this receptor is a human donor who received a COVID-19 vaccine. The V call is TRBV5-1, the J call TRBJ2-3, with 9 nucleotides matching TRBD2. CDR3 nucleotide sequence: TGCGCCAGCAGCCCCCGGGGTAGCGGGGGCGCCAGCACAGATACGCAGTATTTT. Amino acid sequence: CASSPRGSGGASTDTQYF. The full variable domain, in which reference TRBV5-1 and TRBJ2-3 provide the parts outside the CDR3, is KAGVTQTPRYLIKTRGQQVTLSCSPISGHRSVSWYQQTPGQGLQFLFEYFSETQRNKGNFPGRFSGRQFSNSRSEMNVSTLELGDSALYLCASSPRGSGGASTDTQYFGPGTRLTVL.